The 20 T cell receptor beta chains in this list originate from one sample, sequenced in a study of blood T cell repertoires in COVID-19. The protocol was immunoSEQ multiplex PCR, while the TCRdb copy is restricted to in-frame clones and leaves out a portion. The sample lists more than 300,000 clones, approximately 84% seen once, with about 10% in the top ten. Sequencing was performed on PBMCs or T cells enriched from blood (not recorded which). Receptors originate from a woman aged 18-35 years who had recovered from COVID-19.

The chain is built from TRBV5-1 and TRBJ2-3, with TRBD2 matching over 12 bases. The CDR3 has 19 residues. CDR1 and CDR2 (germline): SGHRS, YFSETQ. The trim removed 3 bases at V and 3 bases at J, leaving 14 bases unmatched. CDR3 sequence reads: CASSSTGVSSGGATDTQYF. The CDR3 DNA follows: TGCGCCAGCAGCTCTACTGGGGTTTCTAGCGGGGGGGCTACAGATACGCAGTATTTT.

V is TRBV11-2 and J is TRBJ2-1; perhaps TRBD2 as D (7 bases). The V end lost 5 bases, the J end lost 9 bases, and 14 bases lay between the germline ends. Germline V gives CDR1 SGHAT, CDR2 FQNNGV. The CDR3 is made up of 13 amino acids. The CDR3 here is CASSPGGQLEQFF. The CDR3 DNA follows: TGTGCCAGCAGCCCCGGGGGGCAGCTTGAGCAGTTCTTC.

This rearrangement joins TRBV14 to TRBJ1-6; D gene unclear. Trimming removed 2 bases from V and 7 bases from J, with 21 bases in between. This CDR3 contains 18 residues. Germline-derived CDR1 and CDR2 are SGHDN and FVKESK. The CDR3 bases are TGTGCCAGCAGCCAATACGACATCCGACACTGGCAAAATTCACCCCTCCACTTT. This encodes CASSQYDIRHWQNSPLHF.

V is TRBV7-3 and J is TRBJ2-3, with 13 bases identical to TRBD2. CDR1 and CDR2 from the germline V gene are SGHTA and FQGTGA. This CDR3 region has 16 residues. The V gene end was trimmed by 5 bases and the J gene end by 2 bases; junction bases not matched to a gene: 4. The CDR3 DNA reads as TGTGCCAGCAGCCCAGGGACTAGCGGGATCACAGATACGCAGTATTTT. The encoded protein is CASSPGTSGITDTQYF.

This chain links TRBV27 with TRBJ1-5, with 8 bases identical to TRBD1. The CDR3 runs to 16 residues. From germline, CDR1 is MNHEY and CDR2 SMNVEV (reference sequence). The V segment lost 5 bases and the J segment 4 bases; nucleotides outside the gene matches: 10. CDR3 sequence (DNA): TGTGCCAGCAGTCCAAAGGGGACAGGCCTAAATCAGCCCCAGCATTTT. Its translation: CASSPKGTGLNQPQHF.

The chain couples TRBV24-1 to TRBJ2-2; 8 positions match TRBD1. The CDR3 is made up of 14 amino acids. The trim removed 4 bases at V and 7 bases at J, leaving 4 bases unmatched. The germline V gene has CDR1 KGHDR and CDR2 SFDVKD. CDR3 region: CATSDPRGLGELFF. The CDR3 coding sequence is TGTGCCACCAGTGACCCCAGGGGGCTCGGGGAGCTGTTTTTT.

In this sample, this clone turned up a few times. The chain carries TRBV5-1 and TRBJ1-3; 7 bases map to TRBD1. The CDR3 totals 14 residues. With V trimmed by 1 base and J by 3 bases, 1 base remained unmatched. The germline V gene has CDR1 SGHRS and CDR2 YFSETQ. CDR3 region: CASSLQGVGNTIYF. The CDR3 region has the DNA TGCGCCAGCAGCTTGCAGGGGGTTGGAAACACCATATATTTT. Based on the CDR3 plus reference TRBV5-1 and TRBJ1-3, the full variable domain is KAGVTQTPRYLIKTRGQQVTLSCSPISGHRSVSWYQQTPGQGLQFLFEYFSETQRNKGNFPGRFSGRQFSNSRSEMNVSTLELGDSALYLCASSLQGVGNTIYFGEGSWLTVV.

V is TRBV18 and J is TRBJ1-4, with 9 bases matching TRBD1. The V and J ends lost 3 bases and 8 bases, in that order; junction bases with no gene match: 4. From germline, CDR1 is KGHSH and CDR2 LQKENI. The CDR3 extends over 14 amino acids. CDR3 DNA: TGTGCCAGCTCACCCGGGACAGGGACCGAAAAACTGTTTTTT. Its translation is CASSPGTGTEKLFF.

Comments on this clone: The sample contains more than one DNA sequence encoding this CDR3. The chain recombines TRBV12-3 or TRBV12-4 with TRBJ1-2, with no clear D. The CDR3 spans 12 residues. Trimming removed 6 bases from V and 5 bases from J, with 10 bases in between. The CDR3 loop is CASSWGGYGYTF. The CDR3 region has the DNA TGTGCCAGCAGCTGGGGAGGGTATGGCTACACCTTC.

The V call is TRBV19, the J call TRBJ1-1; no firm D call. This CDR3 contains 15 residues. Trimming shortened V by 0 bases and J by 0 bases, and 8 bases separated the two germline ends. The germline V gene encodes CDR1 LNHDA and CDR2 SQIVND (reference sequence). CDR3 region: CASSIDRIMNTEAFF. The CDR3 DNA reads as TGTGCCAGTAGTATAGACAGGATCATGAACACTGAAGCTTTCTTT.

This chain uses TRBV29-1 with TRBJ2-1; 10 bases fit TRBD2. Unmatched junction bases numbered 6, after V lost 0 bases and J lost 4 bases. Germline loops: CDR1 SQVTM, CDR2 ANQGSEA. This CDR3 contains 16 residues. The CDR3 DNA reads TGCAGCGTTGAAGACCCCCTAGCGGGGGAGTACAATGAGCAGTTCTTC. Protein sequence: CSVEDPLAGEYNEQFF.

The chain links TRBV7-8 to TRBJ2-5; 7 positions agree with TRBD1. After removal of 0 bases from V and 0 bases from J, the junction contained 4 bases not matched to a gene. The germline V gene has CDR1 SGHVS and CDR2 FQNEAQ. CDR3 size: 16 residues. The CDR3 nucleotides read TGTGCCAGCAGCTTAGCAGGGGGCACGTACCAAGAGACCCAGTACTTC. Amino acid sequence: CASSLAGGTYQETQYF.

The CDR3, as DNA: TGTGCCATCAGTGATCCCTCGGGGTCCGGAGATACGCAGTATTTT. It codes for CAISDPSGSGDTQYF. The chain is built from TRBV10-3 and TRBJ2-3, with D possibly being TRBD2 (5 bases). Germline loops: CDR1 ENHRY, CDR2 SYGVKD. Deletions cut 3 bases from V and 5 bases from J, with 15 bases between. CDR3 length equals 15 residues.

The chain carries TRBV4-1 and TRBJ2-7, with 8 bases that match TRBD2. V dropped 4 bases and J dropped 3; count of bases not matched to a gene: 11. Germline CDR1 reads MGHRA; CDR2 reads YSYEKL. This CDR3 is built from 16 residues. CDR3 nucleotides: TGCGCCAGCAGCCCCGGCTCGGCGGGGGGATTCTACGAGCAGTACTTC. Residues: CASSPGSAGGFYEQYF.

This chain joins TRBV7-9 and TRBJ2-7; D unclear. Per the germline V gene, CDR1 is SEHNR and CDR2 is FQNEAQ (reference sequence). V dropped 5 bases and J dropped 4 bases, with 12 bases sitting between them. The CDR3 totals 13 residues. The CDR3 DNA reads TGTGCCAGCAGCCCCCAGGTCGGTTACGAGCAGTACTTC. Translation: CASSPQVGYEQYF.

This clone was seen a single time. The chain employs TRBV6-5 and TRBJ1-3; D perhaps matches TRBD1 (6 bases). Germline V gives CDR1 MNHEY, CDR2 SVGAGI. Trimming removed 1 base at V and 4 bases at J, with 8 bases between. The CDR3 consists of 14 residues. The CDR3 loop reads CASSYFGGGNTIYF. CDR3 DNA: TGTGCCAGCAGTTACTTTGGGGGCGGAAACACCATATATTTT.

This clone was observed once. The J gene is TRBJ1-1, the V gene TRBV3-1 (or the pseudogene TRBV3-2), with D possibly being TRBD1 (5 bases). The CDR3 loop spans 16 amino acids. V shed 2 bases and J shed 6 bases, with 19 bases lying between them. The germline V gene encodes CDR1 LGHDT and CDR2 YNNKEL (reference sequence). For the CDR3, the DNA is TGTGCCAGCAGCCAAACTGGGGGAAACGGGAGGGCTGAAGCTTTCTTT. It encodes CASSQTGGNGRAEAFF.

The chain employs TRBV6-5 and TRBJ2-5; maybe TRBD1 (6 bases). Germline CDR1 MNHEY, CDR2 SVGAGI. V lost 4 bases, J lost 5 bases, and 20 bases lay in between. The length of the CDR3 is 16 residues. The CDR3 spells CASSSEHRVPGETQYF. For the CDR3, the DNA is TGTGCCAGCAGTTCAGAGCACAGGGTCCCCGGGGAGACCCAGTACTTC.

The J gene is TRBJ2-4, the V gene TRBV18, with D perhaps TRBD1 (6 bases). CDR3 size: 14 residues. From germline, CDR1 is KGHSH and CDR2 LQKENI. V gave up 3 bases and J gave up 7 bases, with 13 bases separating them. The CDR3 nucleotides are TGTGCCAGCTCACCTGGACAGCCAAAGAACATTCAGTACTTC. Translated: CASSPGQPKNIQYF. Supplemented by reference TRBV18 and TRBJ2-4, the full variable domain reads NAGVMQNPRHLVRRRGQEARLRCSPMKGHSHVYWYRQLPEEGLKFMVYLQKENIIDESGMPKERFSAEFPKEGPSILRIQQVVRGDSAAYFCASSPGQPKNIQYFGAGTRLSVL.

The chain joins TRBV5-1 to TRBJ2-2, with 8 bases matching TRBD1. V shed 0 bases and J 6 bases; nucleotides not matched to a gene: 7. CDR1 is SGHRS, CDR2 YFSETQ, per germline. The CDR3 has 16 residues. CDR3 DNA sequence: TGCGCCAGCAGCTTGGTCGCAGGGGGCCCCGCCGGGGAGCTGTTTTTT. Its protein is CASSLVAGGPAGELFF.